This T cell receptor (beta chain) comes out of a study of shared clonotypes between healthy human individuals. Study as a whole: Per donor, CD8 memory used one plate, CD8 naive used two, CD4 memory used three and CD4 naive used three.

With respect to this clone: Additional DNA sequences in this sample encode the identical CDR3.

The J segment lost 4 bases and the V segment lost 4 bases, leaving 3 bases of the junction unmatched. This CDR3 spans 14 amino acids. Germline lookup yields CDR1 MNHEY and CDR2 SVGAGI. It was roughly 210 ng DNA, about 30,000 T cell genomes, that sorted-subset replicate PCRs used. Libraries were prepared by immunoSEQ multiplex PCR; TCRdb keeps only in-frame clonotypes and omits some of them. The table records roughly 2.5 million clones, approximately 94% of them present only once. Source material: naive CD4+ T cells sorted from blood. As to subset: CD45RA+ positively selected. The rearrangement uses TRBV6-5 and TRBJ1-5; 8 bases line up with TRBD1. The source is a young man in good health. CDR3 residues: CASSSRQGNQPQHF. CDR3 in DNA: TGTGCCAGCAGTTCCCGACAGGGGAATCAGCCCCAGCATTTT.